This T cell receptor (beta chain) was recovered during a study of neurological immune-mediated disorders (dated by TCRdb to about 2019). In the study overall: Peripheral blood TCR-beta repertoires from patients with HTLV-I-associated myelopathy (HAM/TSP), patients with multiple sclerosis, and healthy controls were compared in the study using UMI-based sequencing. The approximately 110 TCR-beta libraries included longitudinal samples, technical triplicates and paired sorted CD4+ and CD8+ T-cell subsets alongside PBMC samples. The cohort comprised 68 subjects: roughly 15 HAM/TSP patients, around 35 multiple sclerosis patients and 20 or so healthy controls.

Results the study describes overall, beyond this receptor: TCR clonal expansion was highest in HAM/TSP patients and lowest in MS patients, with MS patients falling below even healthy controls. No identical CDR3 amino acid sequences were found to be shared among expanded clones across subjects, suggesting that TCR-beta repertoires were private in all groups.

The CDR3 contains 16 residues, cysteine and phenylalanine counted. The CDR3 DNA has 48 bases and is translated from base 1. From V the trimming removes 0 bases and from J it removes 5 bases, while the gene matches leave 10 bases of the junction unaccounted for. For unsorted PBMC libraries, 2 million PBMCs were used after storage in RNAlater at -80 degrees C until RNA extraction. PBMCs were separated from peripheral blood using Ficoll-Hypaque density gradient centrifugation and then cryopreserved in liquid nitrogen. This clonotype was recorded many times. There is no known antigen for this receptor. The input lacks base qualities; no much larger clone sits a single base away. To synthesize cDNA, template-switch 5'RACE was performed with a primer carrying a 10-nucleotide random unique molecular identifier so that each TCR transcript was tagged. Each sequencing run produced over 180 million TCR-beta sequences covering 15-18 subjects. The RNeasy kit was used for extraction of total RNA. Using the KAPA Real-time Library Amplification kit, TCR-beta VDJ regions were amplified with primers for the TCR constant region and the 5'RACE anchor. A first PCR added sample indexes and Illumina adaptors, and a second PCR then raised library yield. After Ampure bead purification, the TCR product of roughly 650 bp was size-selected on a 2% E-gel SizeSelection system. Before pooling, library quality was assessed on a Bioanalyzer, concentration was determined with Qubit, and library quantification was performed with the Kapa Library Quantification kit. Libraries were sequenced paired-end 2 x 150 bp on an Illumina HiSeq 2500. To increase sequence diversity, roughly 24-32% phiX was spiked into each library pool. The authors' pipeline ran thus. Quality-filtered reads were processed with the UMI-based MiGEC pipeline, and over 85% of raw TCR sequences were removed by the MiGEC pipeline during error correction. VDJ genes were aligned to IMGT germline references, and clonotypes were defined by unique CDR3 amino acid sequence plus V-J genes. Clonal expansion, Shannon diversity, and CDR3 relatedness (CalcPairwiseDistances, ClusterSamples) were evaluated with VDJtools, and phylogenetic trees were built with CLCbio workbench. Using coefficient-of-variation modelling across technical triplicates, the study counted a clone as expanded if it had at least 8 unique UMIs. TCRdb handled the public reads itself, with Q25 trimming in fastp and clone calling in MiXCR, and kept productive beta chains. A single entry per CDR3 protein holds the most common genes and DNA from its merged rows. These V and J calls originate from TCRdb's pipeline instead of the authors' own analysis. The sample has 50,000 to 55,000 distinct CDR3 sequences on record, around 10% of them singletons. The biggest ten clones account for about 5% of the sample.

The clonotype comes from a man aged 70 or older with HTLV-1-associated myelopathy (HAM/TSP). The V and J segments used are TRBV12-3 or TRBV12-4 and TRBJ2-7, with 7 bases in between that match TRBD1. Sequencing was carried out using PBMCs. The sequenced DNA is TGTGCCAGCAGTTTAGCGCTGGACAGGTTGGGCCACGAGCAGTACTTC. The translation is CASSLALDRLGHEQYF.